This TCR beta chain was profiled in a study of blood T cell repertoires in COVID-19. Study information: T cells, B-cell-depleted T cells, or PBMCs supplied cDNA or gDNA.

This CDR3 is built from 16 residues. From germline, CDR1 is LGHDT and CDR2 YNNKEL (reference sequence). Trimming took 3 bases from V and 3 from J; bases not matched to a gene: 4. Libraries were prepared by immunoSEQ multiplex PCR; TCRdb keeps only in-frame clonotypes and omits some of them. The sample contains 70,000 to 90,000 clones, about nine tenths of which appear only once. This clone was found once. The source material was peripheral blood. The rearrangement joins TRBV3-1 (or the pseudogene TRBV3-2) to TRBJ2-1; TRBD2 aligns across 11 bases. The receptor was isolated from a human donor in a cohort sampled during active COVID-19. The CDR3, as DNA: TGTGCCAGCAGCCACCTCCTAGCGGGGGGCTACAATGAGCAGTTCTTC. Its translation: CASSHLLAGGYNEQFF.